Each of the 7 T cell receptor beta chains below was sequenced from the same sample in a study of blood T cell repertoires in COVID-19. Only in-frame clones appear in the TCRdb table, and some are missing; sequencing was by immunoSEQ multiplex PCR. The sample lists about 35,000 clones; approximately 80% were seen once. The sample taken for sequencing was peripheral blood. These receptor sequences come from a man in his 60s in a cohort sampled during active COVID-19.

This clone was detected only once. This chain joins TRBV18 and TRBJ2-6; D is perhaps TRBD1 (5 bases). CDR1 is KGHSH and CDR2 is LQKENI in the germline V gene. The CDR3 contains 15 residues. The ends were cut back, 5 bases at V and 0 bases at J, with 8 bases in the middle. CDR3 DNA sequence: TGTGCCAGCTCAGCCACAGGCTCTGGGGCCAACGTCCTGACTTTC. Translating gives CASSATGSGANVLTF.

This chain uses TRBV7-9 with TRBJ2-1, with D tentatively TRBD2 (5 bases). V was shortened by 3 bases and J by 0 bases, with 12 bases between the two germline ends. This CDR3 comprises 16 residues. Germline CDR1 and CDR2: SEHNR and FQNEAQ (reference sequence). For the CDR3, the DNA is TGTGCCAGCAGCTTTTCTCCAGCGGACTCCTACAATGAGCAGTTCTTC. Its translation: CASSFSPADSYNEQFF.

The J gene is TRBJ2-5, the V gene TRBV4-1; D might be TRBD2 (5 bases). Deletions cut 4 bases from V and 6 bases from J, with 18 bases between. The CDR3 totals 15 residues. Germline CDR1 reads MGHRA; CDR2 reads YSYEKL. CDR3 protein: CASSPFYEGLKTQYF. The CDR3 nucleotides are TGCGCCAGCAGCCCATTTTACGAGGGTTTAAAGACCCAGTACTTC.

V gene TRBV6-1 combines with J gene TRBJ2-5; D ambiguous. There are 14 residues in the CDR3. Germline V lookup: CDR1 MNHNS, CDR2 SASEGT. V was cut by 1 base and J by 6 bases, with 12 bases left in between. CDR3 residues: CASSEERPPQTQYF. CDR3 nucleotide sequence: TGTGCCAGCAGTGAAGAGAGGCCCCCACAGACCCAGTACTTC.

The rearrangement joins TRBV28 to TRBJ2-5; unclear D gene. CDR3 length: 15 amino acids. Per the germline V gene, CDR1 is MDHEN and CDR2 is SYDVKM. V gave up 7 bases and J gave up 6 bases, with 21 bases separating them. CDR3 sequence (DNA): TGTGCCAGCAATGAACCGACGCGGTTGAGCCAGACCCAGTACTTC. It codes for CASNEPTRLSQTQYF.

In its sample, this clone was seen a few times. This chain uses TRBV6-5 with TRBJ2-1; TRBD1 matches 7 bases. Germline V gene sequence: CDR1 MNHEY, CDR2 SVGAGI. V dropped 8 bases and J dropped 8; count of bases not matched to a gene: 3. The CDR3 contains 11 residues. This chain's CDR3 is CASDRADEQFF. The CDR3 region has the DNA TGTGCCAGCGACAGGGCGGATGAGCAGTTCTTC.

The chain uses TRBV5-1 and TRBJ2-2; D gene uncertain. This CDR3 contains 14 residues. V dropped 4 bases and J dropped 8 bases, with 15 bases sitting between them. Per germline, CDR1 SGHRS and CDR2 YFSETQ. CDR3 sequence reads: CASSPFTLSGELFF. As DNA, the CDR3 is TGCGCCAGCAGCCCTTTTACATTATCGGGGGAGCTGTTTTTT. Full variable domain (missing parts from reference TRBV5-1 and TRBJ2-2): KAGVTQTPRYLIKTRGQQVTLSCSPISGHRSVSWYQQTPGQGLQFLFEYFSETQRNKGNFPGRFSGRQFSNSRSEMNVSTLELGDSALYLCASSPFTLSGELFFGEGSRLTVL.